This T cell receptor beta chain is drawn from a study of blood T cells in healthy people across ages. Points from the study as a whole: In the absence of known donor CMV status, changes in expanded clonotypes were possibly confounded.

Comment on this clonotype: Its antigen is unknown.

With a J-beta primer mix and a sample-barcoded 5' primer, a second PCR ran 7 to 11 cycles. The template-switch adaptor, which had 12 random nucleotides, put a tag on each cDNA molecule. TCRdb re-called the 5' RACE reads with MiXCR, one entry per CDR3 protein. Of about 1,500,000 distinct CDR3 sequences listed, 40% to 50% are singletons. CDR1 LGHDT and CDR2 YNNKEL come from the germline V gene (reference sequence). This CDR3 has 14 amino acids. The V end was cut by 0 bases, the J end by 7 bases, with 13 bases between. Source material: blood. The rearrangement joins TRBV3-1 to TRBJ2-7; maybe TRBD2 (5 bases). The TCR comes from a woman aged 18-35 years in good health. CDR3 nucleotide sequence: TGTGCCAGCAGCCAAGATGTCCCCACGGGGGAGCAGTACTTC. Amino acids: CASSQDVPTGEQYF.